This T cell receptor beta chain was sequenced during a study of blood T cells in healthy people across ages (dated by TCRdb to between 2014 and 2016). Broadly, across the study: Template switching captured roughly one uniquely barcoded TCR beta cDNA molecule per two T cells in model experiments. The study measured age-related changes in TCR beta repertoire diversity using deep sequencing normalized with unique cDNA molecular identifiers. The donors were split into four age groups: young (average 16 years), middle-aged (roughly 42), aged (62) and long-lived (82). To avoid experimental bias, donors of different ages were distributed randomly across sequencing lanes. Two additional independent replicas of 1 million unique cDNA reads from the same blood draw were analyzed for two donors (one aged 18 to 29 and one aged 80 or older). The study at large found these results: As age increased, observed TCR beta diversity per million T cells dropped in a roughly linear way, and a significant reduction was already evident by age about 40. Estimates of total diversity from one million sequenced T cells were regarded as lower bounds and underestimates. Donor CMV infection status was unknown, potentially confounding age-related changes in expanded clonotypes. Observed TCR beta diversity correlated strongly with the percentage of naive T cells measured by flow cytometry. Because profiling used bulk unsorted PBMCs, naive and antigen-experienced compartments could not be compared conclusively. Compared with the aged group, the long-lived group had more naive CD4+ T cells, fewer expanded clones and increased TCR diversity, suggesting age selection.

Relative to germline, V is missing 3 bases and J is missing 6 bases, with 11 bases of the junction outside any gene match. Via the germline V gene, CDR1 is ENHRY and CDR2 SYGVKD. Spanning cysteine to phenylalanine, the CDR3 consists of 16 amino acids. Only the CDR3 portion is preserved as DNA: 48 bases, with reading frame beginning at the first base. Library preparation used 5' RACE. The sequencing machine was an Illumina HiSeq 2500. The second PCR ran for roughly 7 to 12 cycles and used a J-beta primer mix along with a sample-barcoded 5' primer. Each TCR beta cDNA molecule received a unique molecular identifier from a template-switch 5' adaptor carrying 12 random nucleotides. Each sample yielded at least 2.5 million CDR3-containing paired-end reads. The Mint cDNA synthesis kit, primed by a TRBC-specific oligonucleotide, was used to synthesize first-strand cDNA from all RNA. After uracil-DNA glycosylase treatment, a first 18-cycle PCR used universal primers M1SS and BC2_uni_R on all cDNA. On the authors' methods: For normalization, 1 million high-quality reads, each with a distinct molecular identifier, were randomly selected from each sample. Reads with shared molecular identifiers were discarded instead of being binned into consensus sequences. MiTCR, run with a Q25 quality threshold and the strictest error-elimination algorithm, handled CDR3 identification, clonotype clustering and error correction. A nonparametric unseen species model with Euler transformation was used to estimate a lower bound on total TCR beta diversity. The public reads were reprocessed in TCRdb via fastp at Q25 and MiXCR, keeping in-frame beta chains. Rows merge per CDR3 protein into single entries with the most common DNA and genes. The V and J calls, along with clone size, are taken from TCRdb and not from the paper's own processing. This sample has some 790,000 distinct CDR3 sequences in its table, and 29% of those were observed once. Approximately 15% of the sample rests with the top ten.

The roughly 39 donors, aged about 6 to 100 years, were systemically healthy Caucasian individuals from Russia. Each donor gave ten milliliters of peripheral blood, drawn into EDTA-treated Vacutainer tubes. PBMCs were isolated by Ficoll-Paque density-gradient centrifugation, with at least 7 million obtained per sample. Trizol reagent was used to extract total RNA from the PBMCs, yielding at least 6 micrograms per sample. For every donor, flow cytometry on a PBMC aliquot measured the percentage of naive CD45RAhigh/CD27high T cells. This clonotype occurred many times. No antigen is known for it. No much larger clone is present one base from it, and per-base qualities are unavailable.

This sequence originates from a woman of 80 years or more in good health. The chain is made from TRBV10-3 and TRBJ2-1, with TRBD2 identical over 7 junction bases. Sequencing was performed on blood. Here the CDR3 is given as CAISDFSSGGSNEQFF. The DNA sequence is as follows: TGTGCCATCAGTGATTTTTCTAGCGGCGGGAGCAATGAGCAGTTCTTC.